This T cell receptor (beta chain) was profiled in a study of graft-versus-host responses after intestinal transplantation. As for the study in general: Each recipient received anti-thymocyte globulin induction, then tacrolimus and steroids for 2 to 4 years. Study conclusions and caveats: Levels of circulating GvH clones at their peak were associated with early post-transplant HvG declines.

Comments on this clone: The antigen is undetermined.

The ends lost 3 bases at V and 4 bases at J; junction bases unmatched: 6. Germline V gives CDR1 LNHNV, CDR2 YYDKDF (reference sequence). The CDR3 is 15 residues long. Only in-frame clones appear in the TCRdb table, and some are missing; sequencing was by immunoSEQ multiplex PCR. Of about 110,000 clones in the sample, roughly 87% were seen once. The sample was unstimulated CD4+ T cells sorted from spleen or lymph node cells, taken before transplant. The TCR sequence derives from a human donor who was the organ donor for an intestinal transplant. The V call is TRBV15, the J call TRBJ2-5, with 9 bases that match TRBD1. CDR3 sequence: CATSRGQGWIETQYF. CDR3 coding DNA: TGTGCCACCAGCAGGGGACAGGGATGGATAGAGACCCAGTACTTC.